A selection of T cell receptor beta chains follows, all from one sample in a study of blood T cell repertoires in COVID-19. The repertoire was sequenced with immunoSEQ multiplex PCR; TCRdb's copy has only in-frame clones and lacks some. The table includes nearly 110,000 clones, 89% detected once. The sequenced material came from peripheral blood. These receptors originate from a man aged 40-55 years with active or convalescent COVID-19. CDR3s leave out the opening cysteine and the closing phenylalanine or tryptophan. D genes are given only for firm matches.

J,D,V,CDR3
TRBJ1-1,TRBD1,TRBV12-3/TRBV12-4,ASSSQGAEAF
TRBJ2-1,TRBD2,TRBV18,ASSRLYGTSHDEQF
TRBJ1-1,NA,TRBV30,ASWNTEAF
TRBJ1-4,NA,TRBV19,ASSMEDLGEKLF
TRBJ1-3,TRBD1,TRBV7-2,ASSYGGQYSGNTIY
TRBJ2-7,NA,TRBV19,ASSIGADLYEQY
TRBJ1-5,TRBD1,TRBV6-5,ASSPGQGNQPQH
TRBJ2-7,TRBD2,TRBV25-1,ASSRAGVGYEQY
TRBJ1-1,TRBD1,TRBV29-1,SVERDSPNTEAF
TRBJ2-3,NA,TRBV18,ASSRRGAGADTQY
TRBJ1-2,NA,TRBV9,ASSVGVGRGNGYT
TRBJ2-1,TRBD2,TRBV25-1,ASSTSGRVGEQF
TRBJ2-5,NA,TRBV21-1,ASAGRGETQY
TRBJ1-1,TRBD1,TRBV4-1,ASSQTQGVVTEAF
TRBJ1-1,NA,TRBV29-1,SVWGGGPEAF
TRBJ2-1,NA,TRBV12-3/TRBV12-4,ASSLARNNEQF
TRBJ1-5,NA,TRBV7-2,ASSFISGPDQPQH
TRBJ2-2,NA,TRBV18,ASSPPTSGELF
TRBJ1-1,NA,TRBV12-3/TRBV12-4,ASSRQANTEAF
TRBJ1-1,TRBD1,TRBV19,ASSRWTGGLNTEAF
TRBJ2-7,TRBD2,TRBV27,ASSLWGLDQEEQY
TRBJ2-1,NA,TRBV24-1,ATSGGYGFRPNEQF
TRBJ1-2,TRBD1,TRBV5-1,ASSLGDRAYGYT
TRBJ2-7,TRBD2,TRBV18,ASSPTSGLYEQY
TRBJ1-5,TRBD1,TRBV29-1,SVEVTGGNQPQH
TRBJ1-6,TRBD1,TRBV27,ASSWGQGNSPLH
TRBJ2-7,TRBD2,TRBV20-1,SASAVLAGSLYEQY
TRBJ2-3,TRBD1,TRBV5-1,ASRGRGLADTQY
TRBJ1-1,TRBD1,TRBV7-8,ASSLDRVGEAF
TRBJ2-2,TRBD2,TRBV19,ASTLGLAHTGELF
TRBJ1-1,TRBD1,TRBV12-3/TRBV12-4,ASSLSRQGEAF
TRBJ1-6,NA,TRBV28,ASSLIPSSYNSPLH
TRBJ1-5,NA,TRBV19,ASSIGEYSNQPQH
TRBJ1-1,NA,TRBV6-4,ASSDFSRDTEAF
TRBJ2-3,NA,TRBV7-9,ASALAYRRDTQY